This T cell receptor (beta chain) stems from a study of T cell repertoires in cytomegalovirus infection (dated by TCRdb to 2018 to 2020). Study-wide context: Recently identified HLA-C-restricted CMV epitopes, whose presentation resists viral immunomodulation, were targeted by peptide stimulations together with well-studied HLA-B-restricted epitopes. Donor HLA type was relevant to the analysis, as public TCR beta signatures indicated carriage of CMV infection together with the matching HLA type. Points the paper makes about the study in general: In the ex vivo response, HLA-C-restricted CMV-specific TCR beta clonotypes were dominant, and in two of eight donors the single most frequent clonotype came from this HLA-C-restricted group. In both this cohort and an independent roughly 350-donor cohort, the cumulative frequency of public TCR beta family members distinguished carriers of CMV infection plus the relevant HLA type.

With regard to this clonotype: No cognate antigen has been identified for it. Per-base qualities were not stored, and no clone one base away is much larger.

From the cysteine through the phenylalanine, the CDR3 covers 15 amino acids. Of all the DNA, just the CDR3 is kept, 45 bases in frame from base 1. The trim is 2 bases for V and 7 bases for J, with a gap of 15 bases between the germline ends. Sequences SGHVS (CDR1) and FQNEAQ (CDR2) are obtained from the germline V gene. The sample's treatment or condition label, in plain terms: in vitro stimulation with specific CMV peptide epitopes to enrich CMV-specific T cells. Instrument used: Illumina HiSeq 1500. TCRdb's own reprocessing of the public reads used fastp at Q25 and MiXCR and kept productive beta chains. Rows matching on CDR3 protein sequence are summarized as one entry with the most common DNA and genes. For this sample there are 570,000 or so distinct CDR3 sequences; approximately 40% appear just once. The ten most abundant clones make up 48% of the sample.

The TCR sequence derives from a human donor in good health (CMV status not recorded). Some clones in this sample may be carry-over from other donors' samples. The input for sequencing was cultured PBMCs, taken from culture after CMV antigen stimulation. The rearrangement joined TRBV7-8 to TRBJ2-1; D gene: possibly TRBD2, on 5 matching bases. The bases are TGTGCCAGCAGCTTACGTTTTTCGGGGTCGAATGAGCAGTTCTTC. It translates to CASSLRFSGSNEQFF.